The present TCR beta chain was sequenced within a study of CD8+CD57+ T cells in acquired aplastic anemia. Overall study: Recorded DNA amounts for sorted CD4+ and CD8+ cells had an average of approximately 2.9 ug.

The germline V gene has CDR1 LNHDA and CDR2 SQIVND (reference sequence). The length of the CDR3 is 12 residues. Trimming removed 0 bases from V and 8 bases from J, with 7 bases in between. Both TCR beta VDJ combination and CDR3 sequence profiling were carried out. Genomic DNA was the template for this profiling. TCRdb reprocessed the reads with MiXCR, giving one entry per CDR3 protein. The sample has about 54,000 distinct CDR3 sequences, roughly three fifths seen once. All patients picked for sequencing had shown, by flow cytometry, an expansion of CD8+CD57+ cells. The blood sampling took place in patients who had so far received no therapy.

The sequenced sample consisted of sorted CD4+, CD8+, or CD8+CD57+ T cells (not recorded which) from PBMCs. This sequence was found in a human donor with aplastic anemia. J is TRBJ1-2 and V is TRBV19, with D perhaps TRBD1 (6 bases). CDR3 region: CASSIDGGGYTF. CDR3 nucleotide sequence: TGTGCCAGTAGTATAGATGGGGGCGGCTACACCTTC.